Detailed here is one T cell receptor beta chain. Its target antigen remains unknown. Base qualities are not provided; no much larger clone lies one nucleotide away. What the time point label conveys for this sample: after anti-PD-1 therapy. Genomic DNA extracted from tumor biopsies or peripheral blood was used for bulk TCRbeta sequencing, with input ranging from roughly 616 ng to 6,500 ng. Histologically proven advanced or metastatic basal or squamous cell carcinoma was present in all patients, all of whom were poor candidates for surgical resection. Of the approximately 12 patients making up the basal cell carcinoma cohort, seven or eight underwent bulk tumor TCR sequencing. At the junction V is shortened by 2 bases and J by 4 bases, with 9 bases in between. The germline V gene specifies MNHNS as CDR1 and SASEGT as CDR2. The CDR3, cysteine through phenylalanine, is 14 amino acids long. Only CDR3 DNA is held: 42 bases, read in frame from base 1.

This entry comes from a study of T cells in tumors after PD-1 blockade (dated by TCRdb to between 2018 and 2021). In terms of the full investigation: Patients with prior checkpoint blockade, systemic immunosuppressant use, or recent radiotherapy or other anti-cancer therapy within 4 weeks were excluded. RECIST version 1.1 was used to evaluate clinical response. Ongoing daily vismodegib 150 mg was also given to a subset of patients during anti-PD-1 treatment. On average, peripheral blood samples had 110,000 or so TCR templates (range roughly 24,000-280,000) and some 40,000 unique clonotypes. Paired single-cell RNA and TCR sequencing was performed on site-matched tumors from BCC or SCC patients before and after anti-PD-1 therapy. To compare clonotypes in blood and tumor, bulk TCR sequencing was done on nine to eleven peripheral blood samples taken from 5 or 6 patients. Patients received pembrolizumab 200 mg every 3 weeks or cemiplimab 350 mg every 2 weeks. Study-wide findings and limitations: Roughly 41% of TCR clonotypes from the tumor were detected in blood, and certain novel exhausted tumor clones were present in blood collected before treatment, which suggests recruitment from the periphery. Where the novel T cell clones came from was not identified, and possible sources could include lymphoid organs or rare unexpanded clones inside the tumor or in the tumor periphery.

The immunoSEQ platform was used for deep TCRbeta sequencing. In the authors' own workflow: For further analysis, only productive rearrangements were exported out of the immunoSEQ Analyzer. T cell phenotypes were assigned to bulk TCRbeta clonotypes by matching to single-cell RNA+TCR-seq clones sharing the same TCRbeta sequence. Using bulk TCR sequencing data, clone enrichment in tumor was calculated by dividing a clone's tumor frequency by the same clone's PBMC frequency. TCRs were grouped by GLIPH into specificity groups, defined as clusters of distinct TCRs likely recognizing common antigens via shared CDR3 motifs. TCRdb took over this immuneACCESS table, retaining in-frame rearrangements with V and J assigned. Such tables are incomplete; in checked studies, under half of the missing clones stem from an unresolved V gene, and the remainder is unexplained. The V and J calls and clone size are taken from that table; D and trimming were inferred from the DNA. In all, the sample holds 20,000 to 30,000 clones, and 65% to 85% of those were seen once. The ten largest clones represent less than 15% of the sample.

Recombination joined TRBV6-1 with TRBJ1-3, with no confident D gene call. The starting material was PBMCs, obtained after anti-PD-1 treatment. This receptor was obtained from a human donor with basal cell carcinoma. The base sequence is TGTGCCAGCAGTGAAACTCACAGCGGAAACACCATATATTTT. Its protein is CASSETHSGNTIYF.